The 7 T cell receptor beta chains listed next were all sequenced from one sample in a study of cytotoxic CD8 clonotypes in ibrutinib-treated CLL. Produced via immunoSEQ multiplex PCR; TCRdb's table is partial and in-frame only. The sample contains fewer than 35,000 clones, roughly 57% of which appear only once. The source material was PBMCs, sampled before ibrutinib treatment. The receptors stem from a human donor with chronic lymphocytic leukemia.

This clone was seen more than once but under ten times. The chain has TRBV7-9 and TRBJ1-2; 7 bases line up with TRBD1. CDR3 length: 13 residues. Germline V gives CDR1 SEHNR, CDR2 FQNEAQ (reference sequence). The junction had 5 bases not matched to a gene; V was cut back by 5 bases and J by 5 bases. CDR3 loop: CASSPGQIYGYTF. CDR3 coding DNA: TGTGCCAGCAGCCCGGGACAGATTTATGGCTACACCTTC.

This clone is medium-sized. This chain joins TRBV7-6 and TRBJ2-1; D unclear. The CDR3 extends over 15 amino acids. In germline, CDR1 is SGHVS, CDR2 FNYEAQ. Trimming pared 6 bases from V and 0 bases from J, leaving 12 bases between. The CDR3 coding sequence is TGTGCCAGCAGTGCCTGGACCAGCTCCTACAATGAGCAGTTCTTC. Protein: CASSAWTSSYNEQFF.

This chain joins TRBV11-3 and TRBJ1-1; 7 positions agree with TRBD1. CDR1 and CDR2 (germline): SGHNT, YENEEA. The CDR3 sequence is 15 residues long. After removal of 5 bases from V and 3 bases from J, the junction contained 9 bases not matched to a gene. The DNA of the CDR3 is TGTGCCAGCAGCCCGAGAGGGACAGTTCACACTGAAGCTTTCTTT. Translation: CASSPRGTVHTEAFF.

The V call is TRBV5-1, the J call TRBJ1-1; a weak D match, TRBD1 (5 bases). The V gene's germline CDR1 is SGHRS and CDR2 YFSETQ. V was shortened by 4 bases and J by 5 bases, with 21 bases between the two germline ends. The CDR3 extends over 16 amino acids. CDR3 sequence: CASSHSGGISLTEAFF. Here the CDR3 DNA reads TGCGCCAGCAGCCATTCGGGGGGGATTAGTTTGACTGAAGCTTTCTTT.

This clone appeared a single time. The gene calls are TRBV5-1 and TRBJ2-1; D remains unclear. Germline V lookup: CDR1 SGHRS, CDR2 YFSETQ. The CDR3 is 13 residues long. Trimming cost V 2 bases and J 6 bases, with 9 bases left between them. The CDR3 nucleotides are TGCGCCAGCAGCTTTGGGGTCATCAATGAGCAGTTCTTC. Amino acid sequence: CASSFGVINEQFF. Using reference TRBV5-1 and TRBJ2-1 for the parts outside the CDR3, the full variable domain is KAGVTQTPRYLIKTRGQQVTLSCSPISGHRSVSWYQQTPGQGLQFLFEYFSETQRNKGNFPGRFSGRQFSNSRSEMNVSTLELGDSALYLCASSFGVINEQFFGPGTRLTVL.

This clone is categorized as medium-sized. The V and J genes are TRBV19 and TRBJ2-7; TRBD1 is a possible D gene (5 bases). Germline lookup yields CDR1 LNHDA and CDR2 SQIVND (reference sequence). V shed 7 bases and J shed 2 bases, with 18 bases lying between them. The CDR3 extends over 15 amino acids. The CDR3 DNA follows: TGTGCCAGTACCCAAGACAGAGGCGGACCCTACGAGCAGTACTTC. Amino acid sequence: CASTQDRGGPYEQYF.

The gene calls are TRBV28 and TRBJ2-3; perhaps TRBD1 as D (5 bases). The V and J ends lost 2 bases and 2 bases respectively, with 11 bases between them. The CDR3 spans 15 residues. Germline assignment: CDR1 MDHEN and CDR2 SYDVKM. CDR3 amino acids: CASSLGAGYTDTQYF. The CDR3 coding sequence is TGTGCCAGCAGTTTAGGGGCAGGGTACACAGATACGCAGTATTTT.